This record concerns one T cell receptor beta chain sequence. This entry is derived from a study of blood T cell repertoires in COVID-19. Up to 2 weeks before entering the study, exposed participants had met a COVID-19 case. Under the authors' procedure: The authors estimated nucleated cell counts from reference gene primer amplification. Profiled with immunoSEQ multiplex PCR; TCRdb holds only in-frame clones, not every one. V and J calls plus clone size are reproduced from that table; the DNA served to infer D and trimming. The sample yields 250,000 or so clones, approximately 90% seen once. Germline V gene sequence: CDR1 GTSNPN, CDR2 SVGIG (reference sequence). The V gene lost 4 bases and the J gene lost 13 bases, with 22 bases spanning the gap. CDR3 length: 14 amino acids.

The clonotype was recovered from a man aged 50-59 years who had been exposed to COVID-19. Sequencing used PBMCs or T cells enriched from blood (not recorded which). The chain combines TRBV30 with TRBJ1-4; D might be TRBD1 (5 bases). This CDR3 is CAWIKKAGKEGLFF. The CDR3 DNA reads as TGTGCCTGGATCAAGAAGGCAGGGAAGGAGGGACTGTTTTTT.